Sequencing of this T cell receptor (beta chain) was carried out in a study of CXCR3-negative and CXCR3-positive naive CD8 T cells. Notes on the study in general: TRB CDR3s of CXCR3-positive naive cells were more hydrophobic than those of CXCR3-negative naive cells.

At about 270,000 cells each, triplicate sorts were carried out for each CD8+ T cell subset. The CDR3 is made up of 18 amino acids. CDR1 and CDR2 from the germline V gene are GTSNPN and SVGIG (reference sequence). Each TRB cDNA library was prepared by 5' RACE (with UMI labels). Reanalyzing the 5' RACE reads, TCRdb keeps one entry per CDR3 protein, without DNA. This sample's clone table lists about 130,000 distinct CDR3 sequences. A remark on this clonotype: No antigen is known for it.

The J gene is TRBJ1-6, the V gene TRBV30; TCRdb's assignment of TRBD1 cannot be checked, as there is no DNA. Specimen: naive CXCR3+ CD8+ T cells from blood. The subset: CD45RO-CCR7+CD27+CD95- naive CD8+ T cells expressing CXCR3 (TNR3+). The clonotype was recovered from a human donor in good health. Some clones in this sample may be carry-over from other donors' samples. This chain's CDR3 is CAWSIGRGYLSFNSPLHF.